This T cell receptor beta chain was sequenced during a study of T cell changes during pregnancy in multiple sclerosis. Germline V gene data show CDR1 as SGHRS and CDR2 as YFSETQ. V was clipped by 6 bases and J by 1 base; unmatched bases: 6. The CDR3 consists of 15 residues. Only in-frame clones appear in the TCRdb table, and some are missing; sequencing was by immunoSEQ multiplex PCR. The sample has 85,000 to 100,000 clones, over 80% seen once. Only one count was recorded for this clone. The source is a female donor with multiple sclerosis, enrolled in a pregnancy study. Sequenced here: peripheral blood, sampled in the first trimester of pregnancy. The chain links TRBV5-1 to TRBJ2-2, with 7 bases identical to TRBD1. CDR3 bases: TGCGCCAGCACGTCGGGACAGCTGAACACCGGGGAGCTGTTTTTT. Its protein is CASTSGQLNTGELFF.